This TCR beta chain was found in a study of T cell responses to AZD1222 COVID-19 vaccine (dated by TCRdb to about 2021). In the study overall: AZD1222 recipients whose second dose came at about 4 weeks and those whose second dose came at about 12 weeks were combined into one group, since spike-specific TCR depth and breadth did not differ between the two schedules. TCR sequencing was performed for 233 trial participants, of whom roughly 200 were given two doses of AZD1222 and roughly 25 were given two doses of MenACWY control vaccine. Trial participants were enrolled by age into subgroups of 18-55, 56-69 and 70-plus years, and 148, 28 and 57 TCR-sequenced participants, respectively, were included in these subgroups. On the study overall, not on this receptor specifically: After two AZD1222 doses, both the breadth and the depth of spike-specific TCRs were significantly higher than at day 0 and than in MenACWY recipients. Because no day 14 peak-response samples were available, repertoires were characterized only after the peak T cell response. Only 5 to 7 AZD1222 recipients were SARS-CoV-2 seropositive at baseline, limiting conclusions about previously exposed vaccinees. The vaccine-associated CD4 TCRs covered the entire spike protein, and the dominant responses fell in regions 160-218 and 743-854. Reportedly, close to half of the unique spike-specific TCRs recognized epitopes lying outside the regions that are mutated in the B.1.351 and B.1.1.7 variants. In the small 56-69-year group, the increase in depth fell short of significance, most likely because of low power. Participants were mostly white British and included more females than males, and it was suggested by the authors that clonal diversity may have been underestimated.

From a lookup of the germline V gene, CDR1 and CDR2 are SQVTM and ANQGSEA. Inclusive of the bounding cysteine and phenylalanine, the CDR3 is 14 residues long. Here the CDR3 DNA is all that survives: 42 bases in frame from base 1. After removal of 4 bases from V and 4 bases from J, the junction retains 1 base not matched to a gene. As for this clone: It lacks a known antigen. The sample holds no much larger clone one base away, and base qualities are not on file.

The time point label, read with the paper, signifies: baseline before first vaccination. Vaccinee samples came from UK trials COV001 and COV002, including a single-blind randomized controlled phase 2/3 trial of AZD1222 (ChAdOx1 nCoV-19) in healthy adults. For TCRbeta chain sequencing, PBMC samples from trial participants were taken at day 0 and at day 28 after the second dose. The CDR3 regions of human TCRbeta chains were analyzed by immunosequencing. For the original study's pipeline: TCRs in the repertoires were compared against a reference library of SARS-CoV-2-specific TCRs that had been generated with the MIRA antigen-specificity platform. Breadth was defined as the fraction of unique TCRs that were SARS-CoV-2-associated, and depth was defined as the fraction of total T cells that were SARS-CoV-2-associated. Using the MIRA data, every spike-specific TCR was mapped to the spike region that the TCR reacted to and assigned to either a CD4 or a CD8 class. Log10-transformed breadth and depth values were compared by one-way ANOVA with Sidak's multiple comparisons tests. Sourced from immuneACCESS, this table was stored by TCRdb with only in-frame sequences that have V and J called. A share of the clones is absent; for the studies checked, an unresolved V gene accounts for under half, and the remainder has no known explanation. D and trimming come from the DNA, and the V and J calls and clone size come from that table. In all, the sample holds 95,000 to 150,000 clones, and roughly nine tenths of those were seen once. Clones ranked in the top ten supply more than 2.5% of the sample.

The chain uses TRBV29-1 and TRBJ2-1, with 13 bases in between that match TRBD2. The specimen was peripheral blood, collected on day 0 of AZD1222 vaccination. This clonotype was sampled from an adult in good health. Read as DNA, the sequence is TGCAGCGTTGGGACTAGCGGGAGTTACAATGAGCAGTTCTTC. This sequence encodes CSVGTSGSYNEQFF.